This passage covers 15 T cell receptor beta chains from one sample sequenced in a study of shared T cell receptors in the human thymus. Measured with immunoSEQ multiplex PCR; TCRdb has only the in-frame clones, and not every one. Counted here are 700,000 or so clones, roughly 88% occurring once; the ten biggest clones make up 0.0095% to 0.013%. The same sample was also used in a study of human thymus T cells.

Sequences were obtained from thymocytes. These receptors came from a girl less than two years old with a congenital heart defect.

The rearrangement joins TRBV28 to TRBJ2-7, with 7 bases lining up with TRBD1. There are 16 residues in the CDR3. Trimming took 6 bases from V and 3 from J; bases not matched to a gene: 14. Germline V CDR1 and CDR2: MDHEN, SYDVKM. CDR3 region: CASSLIHRDSHYEQYF. CDR3 sequence (DNA): TGTGCCAGCAGCCTGATACACCGGGACAGTCACTACGAGCAGTACTTC.

This clone was seen a single time. The chain has TRBV10-3 and TRBJ1-1; D gene unclear. This CDR3 has 15 amino acids. V shed 11 bases and J shed 2 bases, with 21 bases lying between them. CDR1 is ENHRY, CDR2 SYGVKD, per germline. The CDR3 spells CASDPIGTTNTEAFF. The DNA for the CDR3 is TGTGCCTCTGACCCGATTGGCACGACTAACACTGAAGCTTTCTTT.

This chain links TRBV27 with TRBJ2-7, with 7 bases matching TRBD1. This CDR3 spans 14 amino acids. Per the germline V gene, CDR1 is MNHEY and CDR2 is SMNVEV (reference sequence). Losses at the gene ends were 5 bases for V and 2 bases for J; bases not matched to a gene: 6. CDR3 DNA sequence: TGTGCCAGCAGTCACACAGGGGACCCCTACGAGCAGTACTTC. Its translation: CASSHTGDPYEQYF.

The rearrangement links TRBV4-1 to TRBJ2-2, with D possibly matching TRBD2 (6 bases). V was trimmed by 1 base and J by 5 bases, leaving 14 bases between them. This CDR3 is 16 amino acids long. The V gene's germline CDR1 is MGHRA and CDR2 YSYEKL. The CDR3 nucleotides are TGCGCCAGCAGCCAAGTCCAGACTAGTAATACCGGGGAGCTGTTTTTT. It encodes CASSQVQTSNTGELFF.

The chain carries TRBV5-5 and TRBJ2-6; 9 bases agree with TRBD1. CDR3 length: 18 amino acids. Looked up from germline, CDR1 is SGHKS and CDR2 is YYEKEE (reference sequence). V was pared by 4 bases and J by 2 bases, with 10 bases of the junction left unmatched. CDR3 amino acids: CASSRTGDPFAGANVLTF. Here the CDR3 DNA reads TGTGCCAGCAGCAGGACAGGGGATCCCTTTGCTGGGGCCAACGTCCTGACTTTC.

The V and J genes are TRBV9 and TRBJ1-2, with D perhaps TRBD1 (6 bases). V shed 4 bases and J shed 10 bases, with 20 bases lying between them. CDR3 length equals 14 residues. Germline V CDR1 and CDR2: SGDLS, YYNGEE. CDR3 bases: TGTGCCAGCAGCTTAACAGGGATGGGAGCCACCTACACCTTC. It yields the protein CASSLTGMGATYTF.

Here the CDR3 DNA reads TGTGCCAGCAGACACAGGGGGCGCACCCATGGCTACACCTTC. Its protein is CASRHRGRTHGYTF. The chain joins TRBV2 to TRBJ1-2, with 9 bases matching TRBD1. In germline, CDR1 is SNHLY, CDR2 FYNNEI. The CDR3 contains 14 residues. Losses at the gene ends were 6 bases for V and 6 bases for J; bases not matched to a gene: 8.

The rearrangement links TRBV29-1 to TRBJ2-5; the D is unclear. V lost 4 bases to trimming and J lost 3 bases, with 18 bases between them. CDR1 SQVTM and CDR2 ANQGSEA come from the germline V gene. This CDR3 is built from 15 residues. The DNA for the CDR3 is TGCAGCGTTGTCCACCTCCTCGAGAATAAAGAGACCCAGTACTTC. This encodes CSVVHLLENKETQYF.

This chain links TRBV4-1 with TRBJ1-3; maybe TRBD1 (5 bases). With 0 bases removed from V and 6 bases from J, the gap between germline ends came to 21 bases. This CDR3 is 18 amino acids long. Germline values: CDR1 MGHRA, CDR2 YSYEKL. For the CDR3, the DNA is TGCGCCAGCAGCCAAGATACTGAAGACAGCCGCTTCTTAAACACCATATATTTT. Translated, it gives CASSQDTEDSRFLNTIYF.

The chain recombines TRBV5-4 with TRBJ1-1; 7 bases fit TRBD1. Germline CDR1 reads SGHNT; CDR2 reads YYREEE (reference sequence). J gave up 0 bases and V 2 bases, and 13 bases lay outside the gene matches. The CDR3 sequence is 18 residues long. The DNA of the CDR3 is TGTGCCAGCAGCTTCAACAGGGGTAGCCCACACATGAACACTGAAGCTTTCTTT. This gives the protein CASSFNRGSPHMNTEAFF.

Turning to this clone: The DNA is omitted, as the CDR3 cannot be located on it reliably, and the CDR3 follows TCRdb's listing. The J gene is TRBJ1-6, the V gene TRBV7-9. The CDR3 is 19 amino acids in total, end residues counted. The germline gives CDR1 SEHNR, CDR2 FQNEAQ (reference sequence). CDR3 amino acids: CASSFSAAPRASYNSPLHF.

The chain joins TRBV6-1 to TRBJ1-1, with TRBD1 matching over 7 bases. Trimming cost V 11 bases and J 0 bases; bases outside gene matches: 9. There are 14 residues in the CDR3. CDR1 and CDR2 from the germline V gene are MNHNS and SASEGT. In DNA, the CDR3 is TGTGCCGGAAACAGGGGCGCTATGAACACTGAAGCTTTCTTT. Residues: CAGNRGAMNTEAFF.

The genes are TRBV13 and TRBJ2-7; TRBD1 matches 7 bases. CDR3 size: 24 residues. V lost 4 bases and J lost 3; bases outside the gene matches: 36. Looked up from germline, CDR1 is PRHDT and CDR2 is FYEKMQ (reference sequence). The CDR3 loop reads CASSSAILPPLGARKQGPYYEQYF. DNA for the CDR3: TGTGCCAGCAGCTCCGCCATCCTTCCCCCCCTCGGCGCCCGAAAACAGGGGCCCTACTACGAGCAGTACTTC.

V usage is TRBV5-1 and J usage is TRBJ2-1, with 12 bases fitting TRBD2. The CDR3 loop spans 17 amino acids. Trimming at V came to 2 bases and at J to 4 bases, leaving 7 bases not matched to a gene. Germline V lookup: CDR1 SGHRS, CDR2 YFSETQ. The CDR3 nucleotides read TGCGCCAGCAGCTTCCTACGACTAGCGGGGGATTACAATGAGCAGTTCTTC. It encodes CASSFLRLAGDYNEQFF.

The genes are TRBV7-4 and TRBJ1-6; D is unclear. The V gene lost 10 bases and the J gene lost 13 bases, with 20 bases spanning the gap. CDR3 length: 13 residues. CDR1 and CDR2 (germline): SGHVT, SQSDAQ. The CDR3 protein is CATSDTKGSPLHF. The DNA of the CDR3 is TGTGCCACCTCAGACACCAAAGGGAGCCCCCTCCACTTT.